What follows describes a single T cell receptor (beta chain). This sample was taken from a study of blood T cells in healthy people across ages. Those donating, healthy Caucasian individuals from Russia, were aged roughly 6 to 90. Germline CDR1 reads SQVTM; CDR2 reads ANQGSEA. Trimming shortened V by 1 base and J by 2 bases, and 9 bases separated the two germline ends. The CDR3 totals 13 residues. Then a second PCR, running about 6 to 12 cycles, was carried out with a sample-barcoded 5' primer and a J-beta primer mix. Each cDNA molecule received a tag from a template-switch adaptor that had 12 random nucleotides. TCRdb used MiXCR to reprocess the 5' RACE reads, holding one entry per CDR3 protein. The sample has 650,000 to 800,000 distinct CDR3 sequences; 52% are singletons.

This sequence joins TRBV29-1 and TRBJ2-7; tentatively, D is TRBD1 (6 bases). This clonotype was obtained from a woman aged 80 or over in good health. The sequenced sample was blood. DNA for the CDR3: TGCAGCGTTGAAGTCCAGGGGACCTACGAGCAGTACTTC. Its protein is CSVEVQGTYEQYF.